The 30 T cell receptor beta chains given below trace back to one sample, sequenced in a study of blood T cell repertoires in COVID-19. Measured with immunoSEQ multiplex PCR; TCRdb has only the in-frame clones, and not every one. The table records approximately 52,000 clones, under 90% of them present only once. Sequenced: peripheral blood. Receptors originate from an elderly woman with acute or convalescent COVID-19.

Comments on this clone: Compared with germline, one end of the junction differs, possibly owing to a read error. The chain employs TRBV18 and TRBJ1-1, with 8 positions matching TRBD1. Germline lookup yields CDR1 KGHSH and CDR2 LQKENI. The CDR3 sequence is 14 residues long. The CDR3 sequence is CASSPRQGTGEAFF. The CDR3 region has the DNA TGTGCCAGTTCACCGAGACAGGGGACGGGAGAAGCTTTCTTT.

This sequence joins TRBV2 and TRBJ1-1, with 8 bases lining up with TRBD1. Trimming cost V 6 bases and J 5 bases; bases outside gene matches: 8. CDR3 length: 14 amino acids. CDR1 and CDR2 from the germline V gene are SNHLY and FYNNEI. CDR3 residues: CASRRTGSDTEAFF. The CDR3 DNA follows: TGTGCCAGCAGACGGACAGGGAGTGATACTGAAGCTTTCTTT.

V usage is TRBV11-3 and J usage is TRBJ1-2; 8 nucleotides align to TRBD1. The CDR3 contains 13 residues. The germline CDR1 and CDR2 sequences are SGHNT and YENEEA. V was clipped by 5 bases and J by 8 bases; unmatched bases: 7. CDR3 DNA: TGTGCCAGCAGCCATCGACAGGGGATGGGCTACACCTTC. It is translated as CASSHRQGMGYTF.

This clone appeared once. This chain connects TRBV19 to TRBJ1-3, with D unclear. The CDR3 spans 14 residues. Per the germline V gene, CDR1 is LNHDA and CDR2 is SQIVND (reference sequence). V dropped 3 bases and J dropped 0 bases, with 6 bases sitting between them. CDR3 DNA sequence: TGTGCCAGTAGTATGGAGGTCTCTGGAAACACCATATATTTT. Amino acid sequence: CASSMEVSGNTIYF.

As for this clone: The germline gene is not matched at one end of the junction; a read error may be the cause. This chain joins TRBV7-7 and TRBJ2-1; 8 bases align to TRBD1. This CDR3 comprises 15 residues. CDR1 is SSHAT, CDR2 FNYEAQ, per germline (reference sequence). This chain's CDR3 is CASSLDRGHYNEQFF. Here the CDR3 DNA reads TGTGCTAGCAGTCTTGACAGGGGACATTACAATGAGCAGTTCTTC.

The J gene is TRBJ1-1, the V gene TRBV11-2, with 10 bases matching TRBD1. Trimming cost V 1 base and J 7 bases; bases outside gene matches: 9. Germline V gives CDR1 SGHAT, CDR2 FQNNGV. CDR3 size: 16 residues. CDR3 region: CASSLARQGAHVEAFF. As DNA, the CDR3 is TGTGCCAGCAGCTTAGCCCGACAGGGGGCTCATGTTGAAGCTTTCTTT. The full variable domain, with the rest looked up from reference TRBV11-2 and TRBJ1-1, is EAGVAQSPRYKIIEKRQSVAFWCNPISGHATLYWYQQILGQGPKLLIQFQNNGVVDDSQLPKDRFSAERLKGVDSTLKIQPAKLEDSAVYLCASSLARQGAHVEAFFGQGTRLTVV.

The chain couples TRBV30 to TRBJ1-3, with 9 positions matching TRBD1. The V and J ends lost 3 bases and 4 bases, in that order; junction bases with no gene match: 4. Germline CDR1 and CDR2: GTSNPN and SVGIG (reference sequence). This CDR3 is built from 14 residues. The CDR3 sequence is CAWRPQGAGNTIYF. CDR3 sequence (DNA): TGTGCCTGGAGGCCACAGGGGGCAGGAAACACCATATATTTT. Full variable domain (rest looked up from reference TRBV30 and TRBJ1-3): SQTIHQWPATLVQPVGSPLSLECTVEGTSNPNLYWYRQAAGRGLQLLFYSVGIGQISSEVPQNLSASRPQDRQFILSSKKLLLSDSGFYLCAWRPQGAGNTIYFGEGSWLTVV.

The J gene is TRBJ2-5, the V gene TRBV7-3; maybe TRBD2 (5 bases). The CDR3 is 15 amino acids. The V end lost 2 bases, the J end lost 5 bases, and 15 bases lay between the germline ends. The germline gives CDR1 SGHTA, CDR2 FQGTGA. The CDR3 region is CASSLGSSQRETQYF. CDR3 DNA: TGTGCCAGCAGCTTAGGGAGTAGCCAGAGGGAGACCCAGTACTTC.

The chain joins TRBV18 to TRBJ2-1; 9 bases are shared with TRBD1. Per the germline V gene, CDR1 is KGHSH and CDR2 is LQKENI. CDR3 length: 14 amino acids. V shed 2 bases and J 6 bases; nucleotides not matched to a gene: 2. CDR3 loop: CASSPSTGGNEQFF. The CDR3 coding sequence is TGTGCCAGCTCACCATCGACAGGGGGCAATGAGCAGTTCTTC.

The J gene is TRBJ2-1, the V gene TRBV5-1; possible D gene TRBD1, 6 bases. The CDR3 totals 15 residues. Trimming shortened V by 1 base and J by 0 bases, and 8 bases separated the two germline ends. Germline V gene sequence: CDR1 SGHRS, CDR2 YFSETQ. This CDR3 is CASSLTGSSYNEQFF. CDR3 in DNA: TGCGCCAGCAGCTTGACAGGGAGCTCCTACAATGAGCAGTTCTTC.

This clone was recorded only once. This sequence joins TRBV11-1 and TRBJ2-7; D gene uncertain. The ends were cut back, 4 bases at V and 2 bases at J, with 12 bases in the middle. The CDR3 loop spans 14 amino acids. Germline assignment: CDR1 SGHAT and CDR2 FQDESV (reference sequence). CDR3 region: CASSSRGSTYEQYF. CDR3 coding DNA: TGTGCCAGCAGCTCCCGAGGTTCGACCTACGAGCAGTACTTC. The full variable domain, with the rest looked up from reference TRBV11-1 and TRBJ2-7, is EAEVAQSPRYKITEKSQAVAFWCDPISGHATLYWYRQILGQGPELLVQFQDESVVDDSQLPKDRFSAERLKGVDSTLKIQPAELGDSAMYLCASSSRGSTYEQYFGPGTRLTVT.

The J gene is TRBJ1-5, the V gene TRBV6-1; D unresolved. Trimming removed 0 bases at V and 1 base at J, with 13 bases between. The length of the CDR3 is 17 residues. Germline V gives CDR1 MNHNS, CDR2 SASEGT. CDR3 residues: CASSEAEIEPSNQPQHF. DNA of the CDR3: TGTGCCAGCAGTGAAGCGGAGATAGAACCAAGCAATCAGCCCCAGCATTTT.

The CDR3 loop reads CASSQTPTTGAKNIQYF. The CDR3 DNA follows: TGTGCCAGCAGCCAGACCCCCACGACAGGGGCCAAAAACATTCAGTACTTC. The chain employs TRBV3-1 (or the pseudogene TRBV3-2) and TRBJ2-4, with TRBD1 matching 7 bases. After removal of 3 bases from V and 1 base from J, the junction contained 9 bases not matched to a gene. The CDR3 runs 17 residues. The germline V gene encodes CDR1 LGHDT and CDR2 YNNKEL (reference sequence).

The J gene is TRBJ1-2, the V gene TRBV6-5, with a possible D match to TRBD1 (5 bases). Germline V lookup: CDR1 MNHEY, CDR2 SVGAGI. Trimming took 6 bases from V and 4 from J, leaving 9 bases between them. This CDR3 has 12 amino acids. Here the CDR3 reads CASREGIYGYTF. DNA of the CDR3: TGTGCCAGCAGGGAGGGGATCTATGGCTACACCTTC.

The chain joins TRBV30 to TRBJ1-1; D perhaps matches TRBD1 (5 bases). The CDR3 loop spans 15 amino acids. V was pared by 0 bases and J by 3 bases, with 14 bases between. Germline V gives CDR1 GTSNPN, CDR2 SVGIG (reference sequence). The CDR3 DNA sequence: TGTGCCTGGAGTGTGGGTTCAAGGGGTGACACTGAAGCTTTCTTT. Amino acids: CAWSVGSRGDTEAFF. Together with reference TRBV30 and TRBJ1-1, the CDR3 gives the full variable domain: SQTIHQWPATLVQPVGSPLSLECTVEGTSNPNLYWYRQAAGRGLQLLFYSVGIGQISSEVPQNLSASRPQDRQFILSSKKLLLSDSGFYLCAWSVGSRGDTEAFFGQGTRLTVV.

The rearrangement uses TRBV12-5 and TRBJ2-1, with TRBD2 matching 7 bases. V was pared by 6 bases and J by 0 bases, with 8 bases of the junction left unmatched. This CDR3 is 16 amino acids long. Germline-derived CDR1 and CDR2 are LGHNT and FRNRAP. CDR3 coding DNA: TGTGCTAGTGGGTCGACCGGGACTACCTCCTACAATGAGCAGTTCTTC. It specifies CASGSTGTTSYNEQFF.

The chain joins TRBV19 to TRBJ2-7; D is unresolved. The CDR3 contains 13 residues. Germline lookup yields CDR1 LNHDA and CDR2 SQIVND (reference sequence). V lost 5 bases, J lost 7 bases, and 15 bases lay in between. The CDR3 DNA is TGTGCCAGTAGTCCAGCACGGCTCGGGGAGCAGTACTTC. Protein product: CASSPARLGEQYF. The full variable domain, in which reference TRBV19 and TRBJ2-7 provide the parts outside the CDR3, is DGGITQSPKYLFRKEGQNVTLSCEQNLNHDAMYWYRQDPGQGLRLIYYSQIVNDFQKGDIAEGYSVSREKKESFPLTVTSAQKNPTAFYLCASSPARLGEQYFGPGTRLTVT.

The chain is built from TRBV5-6 and TRBJ1-2, with TRBD1 matching over 9 bases. The J segment lost 7 bases and the V segment lost 5 bases, leaving 6 bases of the junction unmatched. Germline CDR1 SGHDT, CDR2 YYEEEE. The CDR3 is 13 residues long. CDR3 sequence: CASRPTGGGGYTF. CDR3 coding DNA: TGTGCCAGCAGACCGACAGGGGGAGGTGGCTACACCTTC.

The chain has TRBV19 and TRBJ2-7; D possibly corresponds to TRBD2 (5 bases). Germline CDR1 LNHDA, CDR2 SQIVND (reference sequence). The CDR3 covers 15 residues. The germline V and J ends were trimmed by 6 bases and 0 bases, with 15 bases remaining between them. The chain's CDR3 is CASSRMDSSSYEQYF. CDR3 bases: TGTGCCAGTAGCCGAATGGACTCGAGCTCCTACGAGCAGTACTTC.

The chain combines TRBV30 with TRBJ1-5, with 9 bases identical to TRBD1. Trimming took 5 bases from V and 5 from J; bases not matched to a gene: 4. The CDR3 extends over 13 amino acids. Germline V gene data show CDR1 as GTSNPN and CDR2 as SVGIG (reference sequence). The CDR3 is CAWDRGADQPQHF. Here the CDR3 DNA reads TGTGCCTGGGACAGGGGGGCCGATCAGCCCCAGCATTTT.

The chain recombines TRBV3-1 (or the pseudogene TRBV3-2) with TRBJ2-3, with 7 bases matching TRBD1. The CDR3 sequence is 15 residues long. V was pared by 4 bases and J by 0 bases, with 4 bases of the junction left unmatched. CDR1 LGHDT and CDR2 YNNKEL come from the germline V gene (reference sequence). The CDR3 loop is CASSPRGRSTDTQYF. The DNA for the CDR3 is TGTGCCAGCAGCCCAAGGGGGCGAAGCACAGATACGCAGTATTTT.

This clone was seen once. The chain is built from TRBV9 and TRBJ1-4; D call uncertain. Germline-derived CDR1 and CDR2 are SGDLS and YYNGEE. With 4 bases removed from V and 7 bases from J, the gap between germline ends came to 14 bases. This CDR3 region has 14 residues. The CDR3 region is CASSSGDKVEKLFF. CDR3 in DNA: TGTGCCAGCAGCTCCGGGGATAAGGTTGAAAAACTGTTTTTT.

The chain carries TRBV7-9 and TRBJ2-3, with 7 bases lining up with TRBD2. With 5 bases clipped from V and 7 bases from J, the junction kept 9 bases outside the gene matches. Germline CDR1 reads SEHNR; CDR2 reads FQNEAQ (reference sequence). This CDR3 region has 14 residues. The CDR3 loop reads CASSLWTSQNTQYF. The CDR3 DNA reads as TGTGCCAGCAGCCTTTGGACTAGTCAAAATACGCAGTATTTT.

CDR3: CASSLVQGSGDNEQFF. The CDR3 DNA follows: TGTGCCAGCAGCTTAGTACAAGGGAGCGGGGACAATGAGCAGTTCTTC. J is TRBJ2-1 and V is TRBV7-2, with 7 bases fitting TRBD2. The V and J ends lost 1 base and 5 bases, in that order; junction bases with no gene match: 8. CDR1 and CDR2 (germline): SGHTA, FQGNSA. This CDR3 has 16 residues.

The chain uses TRBV19 and TRBJ2-5; 9 nucleotides match TRBD2. With V trimmed by 9 bases and J by 5 bases, 7 bases remained unmatched. The length of the CDR3 is 13 residues. The germline V gene has CDR1 LNHDA and CDR2 SQIVND (reference sequence). CDR3 in amino acids: CASGTSSLETQYF. CDR3 sequence (DNA): TGTGCCAGCGGGACTAGCAGTTTGGAGACCCAGTACTTC. Variable domain in full (rest from reference TRBV19 and TRBJ2-5): DGGITQSPKYLFRKEGQNVTLSCEQNLNHDAMYWYRQDPGQGLRLIYYSQIVNDFQKGDIAEGYSVSREKKESFPLTVTSAQKNPTAFYLCASGTSSLETQYFGPGTRLLVL.

The genes are TRBV4-2 and TRBJ1-1, with D perhaps matching TRBD1 (6 bases). Germline V gene data show CDR1 as LGHNA and CDR2 as YNFKEQ. With 4 bases removed from V and 0 bases from J, the gap between germline ends came to 18 bases. This CDR3 contains 17 residues. CDR3 nucleotide sequence: TGTGCCAGCAGCCGAACCCCCGGGACACGAATGAACACTGAAGCTTTCTTT. This translates into CASSRTPGTRMNTEAFF.

The rearrangement uses TRBV6-6 and TRBJ2-7, with 9 bases fitting TRBD1. The V gene's germline CDR1 is MNHNY and CDR2 SVGAGI (reference sequence). The V segment lost 6 bases and the J segment 1 base; nucleotides outside the gene matches: 4. The CDR3 totals 14 residues. The CDR3 loop is CASRDRGGSYEQYF. CDR3 in DNA: TGTGCCAGCAGGGACAGGGGAGGGTCCTACGAGCAGTACTTC.

This chain uses TRBV5-8 with TRBJ2-7; tentative D call: TRBD1 (6 bases). V gave up 2 bases and J gave up 5 bases, with 17 bases separating them. CDR1 is SGHTS, CDR2 YDEGEE, per germline. The CDR3 covers 15 residues. In DNA, the CDR3 is TGTGCCAGCAGCTTTACCGACAGGCTCGTCCACGAGCAGTACTTC. This codes for CASSFTDRLVHEQYF.

The chain joins TRBV5-3 to TRBJ1-5; 10 nucleotides line up with TRBD1. TRBV5-3 is recorded as an ORF, its role being uncertain. This CDR3 is 16 amino acids long. With V trimmed by 4 bases and J by 4 bases, 8 bases remained unmatched. CDR3 protein: CARSPGTGVENQPQHF. The CDR3 DNA is TGTGCCAGAAGCCCCGGGACAGGGGTAGAAAATCAGCCCCAGCATTTT.

The chain combines TRBV5-1 with TRBJ1-1, with 9 bases that match TRBD1. The CDR3 loop spans 15 amino acids. The trim removed 5 bases at V and 0 bases at J, leaving 5 bases unmatched. Germline CDR1 reads SGHRS; CDR2 reads YFSETQ. The CDR3, as DNA: TGCGCCAGCAGGGAACAGGGGGCTTTGAACACTGAAGCTTTCTTT. Its protein product is CASREQGALNTEAFF.